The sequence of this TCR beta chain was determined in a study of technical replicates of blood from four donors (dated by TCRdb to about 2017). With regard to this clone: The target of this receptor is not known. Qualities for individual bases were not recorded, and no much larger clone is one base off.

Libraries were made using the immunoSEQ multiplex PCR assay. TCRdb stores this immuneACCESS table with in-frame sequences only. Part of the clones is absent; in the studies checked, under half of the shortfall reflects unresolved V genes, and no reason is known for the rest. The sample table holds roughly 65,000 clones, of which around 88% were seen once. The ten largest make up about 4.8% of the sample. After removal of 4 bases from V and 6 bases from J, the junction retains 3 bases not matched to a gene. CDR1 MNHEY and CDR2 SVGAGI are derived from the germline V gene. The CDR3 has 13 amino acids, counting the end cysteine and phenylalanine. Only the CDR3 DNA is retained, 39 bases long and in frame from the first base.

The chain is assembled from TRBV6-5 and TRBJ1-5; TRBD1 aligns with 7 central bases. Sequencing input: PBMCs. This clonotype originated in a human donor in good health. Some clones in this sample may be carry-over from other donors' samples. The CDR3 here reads CASSSRTGQPQHF. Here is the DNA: TGTGCCAGCAGTTCCCGGACAGGTCAGCCCCAGCATTTT.